Listed here are 31 T cell receptor beta chains from one sample, sequenced in a study of cytomegalovirus exposure and HLA in healthy donors. Primers included in the PCR were 60 Vbeta and 13 Jbeta primers. Measured with immunoSEQ multiplex PCR; TCRdb has only the in-frame clones, and not every one. The sample lists about 190,000 clones, 87% occurring once. Sequences were obtained from PBMCs. These receptors were collected from a boy younger than 10 in good health and CMV-seronegative.

This clone appeared a single time. CDR3 sequence: CASSVRRGPDTQYF. CDR3 DNA: TGCGCCAGCAGTGTTCGTAGGGGGCCAGATACGCAGTATTTT. The chain employs TRBV10-1 and TRBJ2-3; 7 nucleotides agree with TRBD1. With V trimmed by 4 bases and J by 4 bases, 5 bases remained unmatched. Germline loops: CDR1 WNHNN, CDR2 SYGVQD (reference sequence). The CDR3 consists of 14 residues.

For the CDR3, the DNA is TGTGCCAGCAGCCCGAACCCCACATTAATCGAGCAGTACTTC. It translates to CASSPNPTLIEQYF. The chain uses TRBV11-2 and TRBJ2-7; D is uncertain. The CDR3 extends over 14 amino acids. V was trimmed by 5 bases and J by 6 bases, leaving 17 bases between them. Looked up from germline, CDR1 is SGHAT and CDR2 is FQNNGV.

The V and J genes are TRBV27 and TRBJ2-7; D is perhaps TRBD1 (5 bases). Germline values: CDR1 MNHEY, CDR2 SMNVEV (reference sequence). Trimming removed 2 bases from V and 1 base from J, with 9 bases in between. The CDR3 has 14 amino acids. CDR3 sequence: CASSLRAGSYEQYF. The CDR3 bases are TGTGCCAGCAGTTTACGGGCAGGGTCCTACGAGCAGTACTTC.

In this sample, this clone turned up a few times. The genes are TRBV6-6 and TRBJ2-7, with TRBD1 matching over 8 bases. The V gene's germline CDR1 is MNHNY and CDR2 SVGAGI (reference sequence). The CDR3 sequence is 15 residues long. J lost 5 bases, V lost 4 bases, and 10 bases had no gene match. DNA of the CDR3: TGTGCCAGCAGTTTGGCGGGACAGGAATTTCACGAGCAGTACTTC. It specifies CASSLAGQEFHEQYF.

The chain combines TRBV28 with TRBJ2-7; D remains unclear. CDR1 MDHEN and CDR2 SYDVKM come from the germline V gene. The germline V and J ends were trimmed by 3 bases and 2 bases, with 11 bases remaining between them. This CDR3 has 14 amino acids. This chain's CDR3 is CASSFLQFPYEQYF. CDR3 coding DNA: TGTGCCAGCAGTTTCTTGCAGTTCCCCTACGAGCAGTACTTC.

The CDR3 nucleotides read TGTGCCAGCAGCTTAGGCGGAGGGAAAAGCAACGAGCAGTACTTC. Its translation is CASSLGGGKSNEQYF. V and J are TRBV7-9 and TRBJ2-7; D perhaps matches TRBD2 (6 bases). Germline V gene data show CDR1 as SEHNR and CDR2 as FQNEAQ (reference sequence). The V and J ends lost 1 base and 5 bases respectively, with 15 bases between them. The CDR3 is made up of 15 amino acids.

The V call is TRBV7-2, the J call TRBJ2-7, with TRBD1 matching over 12 bases. Germline CDR1 reads SGHTA; CDR2 reads FQGNSA. The CDR3 spans 15 residues. Germline trimming cut 5 bases from V and 6 bases from J; bases unmatched to any gene: 8. The CDR3: CASSLQGQGAFEQYF. The CDR3 DNA is TGTGCCAGCAGCCTTCAGGGACAGGGGGCATTCGAGCAGTACTTC.

This chain links TRBV27 with TRBJ1-3; D is unclear. CDR1 is MNHEY and CDR2 is SMNVEV in the germline V gene (reference sequence). The CDR3 consists of 15 residues. V shed 5 bases and J shed 2 bases, with 13 bases lying between them. CDR3 nucleotide sequence: TGTGCCAGCAGTCCCACGGGGAGCCCTGGAAACACCATATATTTT. It specifies CASSPTGSPGNTIYF.

The rearrangement joins TRBV28 to TRBJ2-5, with 9 bases fitting TRBD2. The J call may be wrong; the DNA end is better matched by TRBJ2-7. Germline assignment: CDR1 MDHEN and CDR2 SYDVKM. There are 16 residues in the CDR3. CDR3 protein: CASSSPASGGTYEQYF. CDR3 bases: TGTGCCAGCAGTTCCCCCGCCAGCGGGGGGACCTACGAGCAGTACTTC.

This chain joins TRBV30 and TRBJ1-1, with D unclear. The germline V gene encodes CDR1 GTSNPN and CDR2 SVGIG (reference sequence). Trimming took 1 base from V and 0 from J, leaving 12 bases between them. The CDR3 loop spans 15 amino acids. CDR3 DNA: TGTGCCTGGAGTGAGTGGCGGCCAATGAACACTGAAGCTTTCTTT. Protein: CAWSEWRPMNTEAFF.

CDR3 protein: CASSQVGGGYEQYF. CDR3 sequence (DNA): TGCGCCAGCAGCCAAGTAGGGGGAGGGTACGAGCAGTACTTC. The rearrangement uses TRBV4-1 and TRBJ2-5, with D tentatively TRBD2 (7 bases). The DNA end is a closer match to TRBJ2-7, so the J assignment may be wrong. CDR1 MGHRA and CDR2 YSYEKL come from the germline V gene. This CDR3 is built from 14 residues.

CDR3: CASRSGGATGELFF. The DNA for the CDR3 is TGTGCCAGCAGGTCCGGCGGCGCCACCGGGGAGCTGTTTTTT. The rearrangement links TRBV6-5 to TRBJ2-2; unclear D gene. CDR3 length: 14 amino acids. Trimming shortened V by 6 bases and J by 4 bases, and 12 bases separated the two germline ends. Germline CDR1 and CDR2: MNHEY and SVGAGI.

The chain joins TRBV30 to TRBJ2-5, with a possible D match to TRBD2 (5 bases). CDR3 length: 12 residues. V lost 0 bases and J 5 bases, leaving 7 bases between the germline ends. Germline V gene data show CDR1 as GTSNPN and CDR2 as SVGIG (reference sequence). The chain's CDR3 is CAWSVRGETQYF. In nucleotides, the CDR3 is TGTGCCTGGAGTGTACGGGGTGAGACCCAGTACTTC.

J is TRBJ1-1 and V is TRBV18; 7 bases align to TRBD1. Germline CDR1 KGHSH, CDR2 LQKENI. The ends lost 3 bases at V and 0 bases at J; junction bases unmatched: 13. The CDR3 is 18 amino acids. Written as DNA, the CDR3 is TGTGCCAGCTCACCTACCTCCTGGGGACAGAACATGAACACTGAAGCTTTCTTT. Its translation: CASSPTSWGQNMNTEAFF.

The chain recombines TRBV11-2 with TRBJ2-2; D is unresolved. Germline loops: CDR1 SGHAT, CDR2 FQNNGV. The CDR3 runs 13 residues. The CDR3 reads CGLGNVNTGELFF. Written as DNA, the CDR3 is TGTGGGCTAGGCAACGTGAACACCGGGGAGCTGTTTTTT. The entire variable domain, with the rest obtained from reference TRBV11-2 and TRBJ2-2, is as follows: EAGVAQSPRYKIIEKRQSVAFWCNPISGHATLYWYQQILGQGPKLLIQFQNNGVVDDSQLPKDRFSAERLKGVDSTLKIQPAKLEDSAVYLCGLGNVNTGELFFGEGSRLTVL.

This rearrangement joins TRBV30 to TRBJ1-6; a weak D match, TRBD1 (5 bases). The CDR3 has 15 amino acids. Germline lookup yields CDR1 GTSNPN and CDR2 SVGIG (reference sequence). V was cut by 0 bases and J by 7 bases, with 13 bases left in between. Here the CDR3 DNA reads TGTGCCTGGAGTGTACTGGGGGACTCGAATTCACCCCTCCACTTT. It is translated as CAWSVLGDSNSPLHF.

The V gene is TRBV11-2, the J gene TRBJ1-3; D is uncertain. From germline, CDR1 is SGHAT and CDR2 FQNNGV. This CDR3 spans 15 amino acids. V lost 2 bases and J 6 bases, leaving 14 bases between the germline ends. The CDR3 reads CASSLYAGIENTIYF. CDR3 DNA: TGTGCCAGCAGCTTATATGCGGGAATCGAAAACACCATATATTTT.

This clone appeared a few times. In nucleotides, the CDR3 is TGTGCCAGCAGTGAACAGAGCACAGATACGCAGTATTTT. This translates into CASSEQSTDTQYF. J is TRBJ2-3 and V is TRBV6-4; D ambiguous. In germline, CDR1 is MRHNA, CDR2 SNTAGT. Deletions cut 3 bases from V and 0 bases from J, with 4 bases between. This CDR3 contains 13 residues.

V is TRBV7-9 and J is TRBJ2-5; D possibly corresponds to TRBD2 (5 bases). Per the germline V gene, CDR1 is SEHNR and CDR2 is FQNEAQ (reference sequence). The CDR3 length is 12 residues. The V gene lost 2 bases and the J gene lost 11 bases, with 12 bases spanning the gap. The CDR3: CASSLSGGEQYF. CDR3 in DNA: TGTGCCAGCAGCTTATCTGGTGGGGAGCAGTACTTC.

Comment on this clone: A junction end diverges from the germline sequence, so it may reflect a read error. V gene TRBV7-9 combines with J gene TRBJ1-1; the D is unclear. Germline lookup yields CDR1 SEHNR and CDR2 FQNEAQ (reference sequence). This CDR3 comprises 16 residues. For the CDR3, the DNA is TGTTCCAGCAGCTTGATGGAGGGTGGGCCGAACACTGAAGCTTTCTTT. Protein product: CSSSLMEGGPNTEAFF. Complete variable domain (other parts from reference TRBV7-9 and TRBJ1-1): DTGVSQNPRHKITKRGQNVTFRCDPISEHNRLYWYRQTLGQGPEFLTYFQNEAQLEKSRLLSDRFSAERPKGSFSTLEIQRTEQGDSAMYLCSSSLMEGGPNTEAFFGQGTRLTVV.

This clone was seen only once. The chain recombines TRBV11-2 with TRBJ2-3; 10 bases line up with TRBD1. The CDR3 loop spans 15 amino acids. The junction had 10 bases not matched to a gene; V was cut back by 7 bases and J by 6 bases. Germline V gene sequence: CDR1 SGHAT, CDR2 FQNNGV. The CDR3 DNA reads as TGTGCCAGCACCGTGACAGGGGGCGATGAGGATACGCAGTATTTT. Translated, it gives CASTVTGGDEDTQYF.

The DNA of the CDR3 is TGTGCCAGCAGTGCAGACAGGTTCTCTGGAAACACCATATATTTT. It yields the protein CASSADRFSGNTIYF. The chain joins TRBV28 to TRBJ1-3; the D gene is possibly TRBD1 (6 bases). Per germline, CDR1 MDHEN and CDR2 SYDVKM. CDR3 length: 15 residues. Trimming left V 5 bases short and J 0 bases short, with 11 bases between. Drawing the rest from reference TRBV28 and TRBJ1-3, the complete variable domain is DVKVTQSSRYLVKRTGEKVFLECVQDMDHENMFWYRQDPGLGLRLIYFSYDVKMKEKGDIPEGYSVSREKKERFSLILESASTNQTSMYLCASSADRFSGNTIYFGEGSWLTVV.

Only one count was recorded for this clone. This chain uses TRBV19 with TRBJ1-2; TRBD1 aligns across 8 bases. This CDR3 contains 14 residues. Germline loops: CDR1 LNHDA, CDR2 SQIVND (reference sequence). The V segment lost 5 bases and the J segment 4 bases; nucleotides outside the gene matches: 6. DNA for the CDR3: TGTGCCAGTAGTTTTAACGGACAGGGCTATGGCTACACCTTC. This translates into CASSFNGQGYGYTF.

The chain joins TRBV2 to TRBJ1-3, with D perhaps matching TRBD1 (6 bases). The CDR3 extends over 17 amino acids. Between the trimmed V and J ends, which lost 6 bases and 2 bases, there was a span of 20 bases. In germline, CDR1 is SNHLY, CDR2 FYNNEI. CDR3 in DNA: TGTGCCAGCAGGGCTAGGGACATTGGGACCCCTGGAAACACCATATATTTT. Encoded protein: CASRARDIGTPGNTIYF.

The chain is built from TRBV7-9 and TRBJ2-3, with D possibly TRBD2 on 6 matching bases. Trimming cost V 5 bases and J 5 bases, with 17 bases left between them. CDR3 length equals 15 residues. The V gene's germline CDR1 is SEHNR and CDR2 FQNEAQ (reference sequence). The CDR3 here is CASSGGTDGGDTQYF. CDR3 DNA sequence: TGTGCCAGCAGCGGGGGGACGGACGGGGGAGATACGCAGTATTTT.

The rearrangement links TRBV11-2 to TRBJ1-1, with 7 nucleotides matching TRBD1. V lost 0 bases and J lost 10; bases outside the gene matches: 8. CDR3 length equals 14 residues. CDR1 is SGHAT, CDR2 FQNNGV, per germline. In DNA, the CDR3 is TGTGCCAGCAGCTTAGAAGAGGGGGCTAAGGTAGCTTTCTTT. The encoded protein is CASSLEEGAKVAFF.

This chain links TRBV28 with TRBJ2-7, with TRBD1 as a possible D gene (6 bases). Trimming took off 5 bases at V and 3 bases at J, with 20 bases between the two ends. This CDR3 region has 16 residues. From germline, CDR1 is MDHEN and CDR2 SYDVKM. CDR3 amino acids: CASSPLRTAMYYEQYF. The CDR3 DNA follows: TGTGCCAGCAGTCCACTTCGGACAGCGATGTACTACGAGCAGTACTTC.

J is TRBJ2-1 and V is TRBV7-2; 8 bases agree with TRBD2. After removal of 3 bases from V and 9 bases from J, the junction contained 4 bases not matched to a gene. The CDR3 loop spans 13 amino acids. The germline gives CDR1 SGHTA, CDR2 FQGNSA. The CDR3 loop is CASSLRRGAEQFF. The CDR3 nucleotides read TGTGCCAGCAGCTTGAGGCGGGGGGCTGAGCAGTTCTTC.

V and J are TRBV2 and TRBJ2-5; possibly TRBD1 for D (6 bases). The CDR3 has 17 amino acids. V gave up 4 bases and J gave up 0 bases, with 18 bases separating them. Germline V lookup: CDR1 SNHLY, CDR2 FYNNEI. The CDR3: CASSAQGWPGDQETQYF. In DNA form, the CDR3 reads TGTGCCAGCAGTGCCCAGGGGTGGCCAGGGGACCAAGAGACCCAGTACTTC. The full variable domain, rest sourced from reference TRBV2 and TRBJ2-5, is EPEVTQTPSHQVTQMGQEVILRCVPISNHLYFYWYRQILGQKVEFLVSFYNNEISEKSEIFDDQFSVERPDGSNFTLKIRSTKLEDSAMYFCASSAQGWPGDQETQYFGPGTRLLVL.

This clone was found a few times. The chain links TRBV6-5 to TRBJ1-1; weak D call: TRBD1 (5 bases). V lost 2 bases to trimming and J lost 8 bases, with 12 bases between them. Germline values: CDR1 MNHEY, CDR2 SVGAGI. The CDR3 has 13 residues. The CDR3 reads CASSYADRREAFF. The CDR3 nucleotides read TGTGCCAGCAGTTACGCCGACAGACGGGAAGCTTTCTTT.

The rearrangement uses TRBV19 and TRBJ1-1; 9 positions agree with TRBD1. The length of the CDR3 is 15 residues. The trim removed 7 bases at V and 0 bases at J, leaving 6 bases unmatched. Germline loops: CDR1 LNHDA, CDR2 SQIVND (reference sequence). In nucleotides, the CDR3 is TGTGCCAGTATTTACGGACAGGGGATGAACACTGAAGCTTTCTTT. This sequence encodes CASIYGQGMNTEAFF.